This T cell receptor beta chain was recorded in a study of blood T cell repertoires in COVID-19. Study information: Researchers got acute and convalescent COVID-19 samples from the United States, Italy and Spain. Sample material is recorded as cDNA or gDNA derived from T cells, B-cell-depleted T cells, or PBMCs.

V lost 0 bases to trimming and J lost 4 bases, with 11 bases between them. Germline lookup yields CDR1 SGHRS and CDR2 YFSETQ. The CDR3 consists of 14 residues. Authors' processing steps: Amplifying reference gene primers gave estimates of nucleated cell counts. Sequencing was performed with immunoSEQ multiplex PCR; in TCRdb, only in-frame clones are kept and a portion is missing. That table gives V, J and clone size, and the DNA gave D and trimming. Found here are roughly 250,000 clones, approximately 84% of them singletons; the top ten hold 8.6%. The chain employs TRBV5-1 and TRBJ2-7, with D uncertain. The clonotype was recovered from a human donor in a cohort sampled during active COVID-19. The sequenced material came from peripheral blood. CDR3 sequence reads: CASSLASAEYEQYF. CDR3 DNA: TGCGCCAGCAGCTTGGCTTCGGCGGAATACGAGCAGTACTTC.